This TCR beta chain was retrieved from a study of a mutant IDH1 vaccine in newly diagnosed glioma. Across the whole study: Vaccines were first given 4-6 weeks after radiotherapy alone, or with temozolomide cycles.

Time point specified: week 5, during vaccination. A 20-mer mutant IDH1 peptide at 300 ug was injected subcutaneously with topical imiquimod. This clone qualifies as medium-sized (0.01 to 0.1%). The antigen is unknown. The CDR3 is 15 amino acids. V lost 3 bases to trimming and J lost 7 bases; unmatched junction nucleotides: 10. CDR1 is GTSNPN and CDR2 is SVGIG in the germline V gene (reference sequence). Data came from immunoSEQ multiplex PCR; TCRdb stores just in-frame clones and leaves some out. The sample carries about 51,000 clones, approximately 78% recorded once. This material consisted of PBMCs, taken from a glioma patient whose treatment included an IDH1 peptide vaccine. The chain combines TRBV30 with TRBJ1-5; 9 bases are a match to TRBD1. The sequence was collected from a woman between 35 and 50 years old with glioma. This CDR3 is CAWSAPGQGNQPQHF. Written as DNA, the CDR3 is TGTGCCTGGAGCGCGCCGGGACAGGGAAACCAGCCCCAGCATTTT.